The 22 T cell receptor beta chains below all came from one sample that was sequenced in a study of blood T cells in healthy people across ages. It was with a sample-barcoded 5' primer and a J-beta primer mix that a second PCR of roughly 7 to 12 cycles was run. Using its own MiXCR run on the 5' RACE reads, TCRdb lists one record per CDR3 protein. The table lists 450,000 to 600,000 distinct CDR3 sequences, about 27% of them singletons. These data also formed part of another study, on T cells of mothers and their children.

Sequencing was carried out using blood. These TCRs come from a boy younger than 10 in good health.

The rearrangement joins TRBV20-1 to TRBJ2-3, with TRBD2 identical over 14 bases. The CDR3 contains 17 residues. The germline CDR1 and CDR2 sequences are DFQATT and SNEGSKA (reference sequence). V gave up 6 bases and J gave up 3 bases; unmatched junction bases: 11. CDR3 DNA sequence: TGCAGTGCCCCCAGACTAGCGGGGGGGCCCGTGACAGATACGCAGTATTTT. Translation gives CSAPRLAGGPVTDTQYF.

V gene TRBV5-1 combines with J gene TRBJ1-1; D gene ambiguous. V was clipped by 5 bases and J by 0 bases, with 11 bases between them. Germline loops: CDR1 SGHRS, CDR2 YFSETQ. The CDR3 covers 14 residues. This CDR3 is CASSSDTMNTEAFF. CDR3 sequence (DNA): TGCGCCAGCAGTTCTGACACCATGAACACTGAAGCTTTCTTT. The full variable domain, completed using reference TRBV5-1 and TRBJ1-1, is KAGVTQTPRYLIKTRGQQVTLSCSPISGHRSVSWYQQTPGQGLQFLFEYFSETQRNKGNFPGRFSGRQFSNSRSEMNVSTLELGDSALYLCASSSDTMNTEAFFGQGTRLTVV.

The table lists this clonotype with a few counts. The V gene is TRBV2, the J gene TRBJ1-2; a weak D match, TRBD1 (5 bases). V gave up 6 bases and J gave up 4 bases, with 12 bases separating them. This CDR3 contains 13 residues. Germline assignment: CDR1 SNHLY and CDR2 FYNNEI. CDR3 protein: CASRGEDLYGYTF. DNA of the CDR3: TGTGCCAGCAGGGGGGAGGACCTCTATGGCTACACCTTC.

The chain has TRBV10-3 and TRBJ2-3; possibly TRBD2 for D (6 bases). Germline-derived CDR1 and CDR2 are ENHRY and SYGVKD. The CDR3 is 17 residues long. Trimming pared 6 bases from V and 1 base from J, leaving 20 bases between. The CDR3 DNA sequence: TGTGCCATCAGACATTCGCATAGCGGTCAGGGCACAGATACGCAGTATTTT. Translation: CAIRHSHSGQGTDTQYF.

J is TRBJ2-5 and V is TRBV10-1; 7 bases are a match to TRBD2. The length of the CDR3 is 16 residues. After removal of 2 bases from V and 7 bases from J, the junction contained 13 bases not matched to a gene. The germline CDR1 and CDR2 sequences are WNHNN and SYGVQD (reference sequence). The CDR3 sequence: CASSEQGTGGPGTQYF. The CDR3 DNA sequence: TGCGCCAGCAGTGAGCAAGGAACGGGGGGTCCAGGGACCCAGTACTTC.

This clonotype was counted a few times. The chain links TRBV4-1 to TRBJ2-1; TRBD2 aligns across 14 bases. The CDR3 is made up of 17 amino acids. CDR1 is MGHRA and CDR2 is YSYEKL in the germline V gene. J lost 2 bases, V lost 0 bases, and 0 bases had no gene match. The CDR3 reads CASSQEGLAGAYNEQFF. CDR3 sequence (DNA): TGCGCCAGCAGCCAAGAGGGACTAGCGGGAGCCTACAATGAGCAGTTCTTC.

This rearrangement joins TRBV7-9 to TRBJ2-7, with 7 bases lining up with TRBD1. The CDR3 totals 15 residues. Germline V lookup: CDR1 SEHNR, CDR2 FQNEAQ (reference sequence). The V segment lost 3 bases and the J segment 2 bases; nucleotides outside the gene matches: 7. CDR3 amino acids: CASSLPTGPPYEQYF. The CDR3 region has the DNA TGTGCCAGCAGCTTGCCGACAGGGCCCCCCTACGAGCAGTACTTC.

Note on this clonotype: At one end, the junction sequence differs from germline, possibly due to a read error. V is TRBV10-2 and J is TRBJ2-6; maybe TRBD1 (5 bases). Germline values: CDR1 WSHSY, CDR2 SAAADI. This CDR3 region has 14 residues. Here the CDR3 DNA reads TGCGCCAGCAGTTTCCCCTCTGGGGCCAACGCCCTGACTTTC. This gives the protein CASSFPSGANALTF.

The chain couples TRBV29-1 to TRBJ2-2; the D gene is possibly TRBD2 (6 bases). Germline V gives CDR1 SQVTM, CDR2 ANQGSEA. V dropped 3 bases and J dropped 5 bases, with 10 bases sitting between them. The CDR3 spans 13 residues. In DNA form, the CDR3 reads TGCAGCGTTGATATAGGGAGGACCGGGGAGCTGTTTTTT. Translation gives CSVDIGRTGELFF.

The genes are TRBV6-7 and TRBJ2-5, with a possible D match to TRBD2 (6 bases). TRBV6-7 is an ORF, with its function uncertain. The length of the CDR3 is 16 residues. The germline V and J ends were trimmed by 4 bases and 4 bases, with 19 bases remaining between them. This CDR3 reads CASSSPRMISGETQYF. DNA of the CDR3: TGTGCCAGCAGTTCCCCCCGGATGATTAGCGGAGAGACCCAGTACTTC.

The rearrangement links TRBV6-1 to TRBJ2-1, with D unresolved. The CDR3 has 15 amino acids. With 6 bases removed from V and 2 bases from J, the gap between germline ends came to 14 bases. Germline values: CDR1 MNHNS, CDR2 SASEGT. DNA for the CDR3: TGTGCCAGCAGGCCGGCCTGGGTGGCCTACAATGAGCAGTTCTTC. This translates into CASRPAWVAYNEQFF.

This clonotype was seen more than once but under ten times. This chain links TRBV6-5 with TRBJ2-3, with a possible D match to TRBD1 (6 bases). V was trimmed by 2 bases and J by 10 bases, leaving 13 bases between them. The CDR3 runs to 13 residues. The germline V gene encodes CDR1 MNHEY and CDR2 SVGAGI. Here the CDR3 DNA reads TGTGCCAGCAGTTACGCCACAGGGTCAGCGCAGTATTTT. This encodes CASSYATGSAQYF.

Points on this clonotype: One end of the junction varies from germline; a read error may be responsible. The chain has TRBV7-8 and TRBJ2-1; D might be TRBD2 (7 bases). This CDR3 has 17 residues. Germline V lookup: CDR1 SGHVS, CDR2 FQNEAQ. For the CDR3, the DNA is TGTGCCAGTAGCTTAGCTATCGGGGGGCCGTTCTCCACTGAGCAGTTCTTC. It translates to CASSLAIGGPFSTEQFF.

This clonotype was counted a few times. This chain connects TRBV15 to TRBJ2-5; D remains ambiguous. The germline CDR1 and CDR2 sequences are LNHNV and YYDKDF (reference sequence). The CDR3 spans 14 residues. V lost 0 bases to trimming and J lost 1 base, with 6 bases between them. CDR3 sequence reads: CATSRESAQETQYF. The CDR3 coding sequence is TGTGCCACCAGCAGAGAGTCCGCCCAAGAGACCCAGTACTTC.

The CDR3 is CASSPQGHDYEQYF. The CDR3 DNA is TGTGCCAGCAGCCCCCAAGGACACGACTACGAGCAGTACTTC. The genes are TRBV5-6 and TRBJ2-7, with D perhaps matching TRBD1 (5 bases). CDR1 SGHDT and CDR2 YYEEEE come from the germline V gene. This CDR3 contains 14 residues. With 4 bases removed from V and 3 bases from J, the gap between germline ends came to 14 bases.

This chain connects TRBV21-1 to TRBJ2-1; the listed D gene, TRBD1, was not tested against the DNA. TRBJ2-7 explains the end of the DNA better; the J call may be wrong. TRBV21-1 is a documented pseudogene. The CDR3 has 14 amino acids. The CDR3 loop is CASSKGGGAYEQYF. CDR3 bases: TGTGCCAGCAGCAAAGGGGGCGGAGCCTACGAGCAGTACTTC.

This clonotype was seen more than once but under ten times. The chain joins TRBV29-1 to TRBJ2-3; D not resolved. This CDR3 comprises 12 residues. V gave up 4 bases and J gave up 6 bases, with 11 bases separating them. Germline lookup yields CDR1 SQVTM and CDR2 ANQGSEA. CDR3 sequence: CSVVKDMDTQYF. The CDR3, as DNA: TGCAGCGTTGTCAAGGATATGGATACGCAGTATTTT.

The CDR3 DNA sequence: TGCGCCAGCAATGGAGTATCTGGGGCCAACGTCCTGACTTTC. It specifies CASNGVSGANVLTF. V usage is TRBV5-1 and J usage is TRBJ2-6; no definite D call. The CDR3 has 14 amino acids. Germline values: CDR1 SGHRS, CDR2 YFSETQ. V was clipped by 6 bases and J by 1 base, with 8 bases between them. Combining the CDR3 with reference TRBV5-1 and TRBJ2-6 gives the whole variable domain KAGVTQTPRYLIKTRGQQVTLSCSPISGHRSVSWYQQTPGQGLQFLFEYFSETQRNKGNFPGRFSGRQFSNSRSEMNVSTLELGDSALYLCASNGVSGANVLTFGAGSRLTVL.

Only a few counts were recorded for this clonotype. The V and J genes are TRBV7-2 and TRBJ2-1; the D gene could be TRBD1 or TRBD2 (5 bases each). The CDR3 sequence is 14 residues long. Trimming shortened V by 5 bases and J by 5 bases, and 13 bases separated the two germline ends. Germline CDR1 and CDR2: SGHTA and FQGNSA. This chain's CDR3 is CASSEVVGDNEQFF. The CDR3 nucleotides are TGTGCCAGCAGCGAGGTAGTGGGGGACAATGAGCAGTTCTTC. Full variable domain (outside the CDR3, taken from reference TRBV7-2 and TRBJ2-1): GAGVSQSPSNKVTEKGKDVELRCDPISGHTALYWYRQSLGQGLEFLIYFQGNSAPDKSGLPSDRFSAERTGGSVSTLTIQRTQQEDSAVYLCASSEVVGDNEQFFGPGTRLTVL.

This chain links TRBV29-1 with TRBJ1-5; D is unresolved. Germline V lookup: CDR1 SQVTM, CDR2 ANQGSEA. The V gene lost 4 bases and the J gene lost 2 bases, with 12 bases spanning the gap. CDR3 length: 14 amino acids. The CDR3 is CSVAASGGNQPQHF. Written as DNA, the CDR3 is TGCAGCGTTGCAGCTTCTGGGGGCAATCAGCCCCAGCATTTT. Full variable domain (outside the CDR3, taken from reference TRBV29-1 and TRBJ1-5): SAVISQKPSRDICQRGTSLTIQCQVDSQVTMMFWYRQQPGQSLTLIATANQGSEATYESGFVIDKFPISRPNLTFSTLTVSNMSPEDSSIYLCSVAASGGNQPQHFGDGTRLSIL.

The table lists this clonotype with many counts. CDR3 DNA sequence: TGTGCCAGCAGCTTTAACGGGAGAGGCGAGCAGTACTTC. It translates to CASSFNGRGEQYF. This rearrangement joins TRBV7-2 to TRBJ2-7, with D possibly matching TRBD2 (6 bases). V lost 3 bases and J 6 bases, leaving 12 bases between the germline ends. The CDR3 covers 13 residues. Germline V lookup: CDR1 SGHTA, CDR2 FQGNSA.

This chain links TRBV6-6 with TRBJ2-5; the match to TRBD2 covers 8 bases. The J segment lost 5 bases and the V segment lost 0 bases, leaving 5 bases of the junction unmatched. This CDR3 spans 15 amino acids. Germline CDR1 reads MNHNY; CDR2 reads SVGAGI (reference sequence). CDR3 protein: CASSYSLSGGETQYF. Here the CDR3 DNA reads TGTGCCAGCAGTTACTCCTTAAGCGGGGGTGAGACCCAGTACTTC.